The table lists the clone carrying this T cell receptor (beta chain) with a count of one. A read error may be the cause here, since a much bigger clone is one base away. The data stem from a study of CDR3 diversity in severe acne. TCRdb used MiXCR to reprocess the PCR reads, holding one entry per CDR3 protein. The profile shows 97,000 or so distinct CDR3 sequences, about half of them singletons. Looked up from germline, CDR1 is MRHNA and CDR2 is SNTAGT. CDR3 size: 15 residues. V lost 5 bases to trimming and J lost 3 bases, with 15 bases between them. The sequencing sample was made of blood. The rearrangement joins TRBV6-4 to TRBJ2-3; tentative D call: TRBD2 (6 bases). The source of this sequence is a male donor with acne. The CDR3 protein is CASSWGVVATDTQYF. Written as DNA, the CDR3 is TGTGCCAGCAGTTGGGGGGTCGTGGCGACAGATACGCAGTATTTT.